This T cell receptor beta chain was sequenced during a study of blood T cell repertoires in COVID-19. The germline gives CDR1 SGHNT, CDR2 YYREEE (reference sequence). The ends lost 0 bases at V and 4 bases at J; junction bases unmatched: 10. There are 17 residues in the CDR3. The table came from immunoSEQ multiplex PCR; TCRdb's copy has only in-frame clones and leaves some out. The sample carries around 280,000 clones, approximately 83% recorded once. The sequence came from a woman aged 25 to 39 who had recovered from COVID-19. Sequenced sample: peripheral blood. This chain uses TRBV5-4 with TRBJ2-5; TRBD2 matches 9 bases. CDR3 nucleotides: TGTGCCAGCAGCTTGGAGGGACTAGCCGAGAGCCCAGAGACCCAGTACTTC. Translating gives CASSLEGLAESPETQYF.